The present entry profiles one T cell receptor (beta chain) with its context. Its specific antigen is unknown. No quality values exist for individual bases; no much larger clone is one base distant. This specimen's time point label, interpreted: peripheral blood 6 weeks after treatment start. A total of 25 to 30 patients with locally advanced or metastatic urothelial carcinoma, treated at Memorial Sloan Kettering on a trial protocol, made up the cohort. Peripheral blood mononuclear cells were collected pretreatment and during treatment, at between 1 and 8 total time points per patient. The Qiagen DNeasy Blood extraction kit was used to purify genomic DNA from total PBMCs and from tumor samples. PBMCs were collected pretreatment and during treatment, and were isolated and stored as previously described. Trimming costs V 5 bases and J 3 bases, and their ends lie 14 bases apart. CDR1 and CDR2 (MNHNS, SASEGT) derive from the germline V gene. The CDR3 sequence holds 15 residues, the cysteine and phenylalanine included. The sequence is cut down to CDR3 DNA, 45 bases in frame from base 1.

Each PCR received spiked-in synthetic TCR analog templates so that absolute template abundance could be estimated from read counts. The immunoSEQ assay used bias-controlled V and J gene primers to amplify TCRbeta CDR3 regions from genomic DNA. Sequencing of rearranged TCRbeta segments was done at approximately 20X coverage. The authors processed their data as follows. Clustering was used to correct sequencing errors, and CDR3s were annotated against IMGT so that V, D and J genes could be assigned. Downstream analyses used only productive TCRbeta rearrangements, leaving out any out-of-frame or stop-codon sequences. Clonality was computed as one minus Shannon entropy normalized by the log of the number of unique productive sequences. Fisher's exact test with Benjamini-Hochberg correction, using a cutoff of adjusted p below 0.01, was how clones that differed between time points or between blood and tumor were identified. TCRdb's version of the immuneACCESS table is confined to in-frame rearrangements and falls short of the full clone set. An unresolved V gene accounts for under half of the shortfall where checked; the remainder is of unknown origin. V, J and clone size were drawn from that table, and D and trimming were deduced from the DNA. The sample records 100,000 to 150,000 clones, 86% of which are singletons. The ten largest clones represent roughly 2.4% of the sample.

This sample was included in a study of PD-L1 blockade in urothelial cancer (dated by TCRdb to the late 2010s). About the full investigation: All patients started therapy in the mid-2010s and received atezolizumab 1,200 mg intravenously every 3 weeks. Twenty-five of 29 patients were males with bladder-origin urothelial cancer, and about 65% of the roughly 30 reported a prior smoking history. Somatic, immune and clinical correlates of response to PD-L1 blockade with atezolizumab in urothelial cancer were the focus of an exploratory multi-omic analysis. Some 30 patients had pretreatment blood TCR-seq, around 25 had at least one posttreatment blood collection, and around 25 had tumor TCR-seq. Pretreatment tumor samples, along with matched peripheral blood serially collected before and after atezolizumab treatment, were subjected to TCR sequencing. In the same patients who had TCR sequencing, pretreatment tumors also underwent whole exome sequencing and RNA sequencing. Blood samples gave a median of around 140,000 T cells and some 83,000 unique TCRs, with a median clonality of approximately 0.08. Blood samples were analyzed 3 weeks after the start of treatment (second dose) and 6 weeks after the start of treatment. Several patients achieved durable clinical benefit and some 20 did not. Durable clinical benefit was defined as progression-free survival longer than 6 months, and TCR features were also tested against progression-free and overall survival. An ECOG performance status of 0 or 1 was recorded for the patients, and 0 to 3 prior chemotherapy regimens had been received by the patients.

Paper-wide results and their limitations: Greater expansion of tumor-associated TCR clones in peripheral blood 3 weeks after the start of treatment was observed in patients with durable benefit (n of about 20, p = 0.022). A pretreatment peripheral blood TCR clonality below the median was linked to improved progression-free and overall survival. Because the sample size was small (n ≈ 29) and many exploratory analyses were performed, the results are intended to be hypothesis-generating.

The sequenced sample was PBMCs, obtained around atezolizumab (anti-PD-L1) treatment. The TCR originated in a man aged 50 or older with urothelial cancer. The chain uses TRBV6-1 and TRBJ2-1; too little of a D gene remains to name it. The DNA reads TGTGCCAGCAGTTTGTGGCTTGAACACTACAATGAGCAGTTCTTC. Translated, this is CASSLWLEHYNEQFF.